This T cell receptor (beta chain) was recovered during a study of cytomegalovirus exposure and HLA in healthy donors. This PCR relied on a set of 60 Vbeta primers and 13 Jbeta primers. The repertoire was sequenced with immunoSEQ multiplex PCR; TCRdb's copy has only in-frame clones and lacks some. The table records roughly 290,000 clones, 70% to 90% of them present only once. The sequence came from a woman aged 18-29 years in good health and CMV-seronegative. Input material: PBMCs.

The CDR3 sequence is CASSPIRQVSDTQYF. CDR3 DNA sequence: TGTGCCAGCTCACCGATTAGACAGGTGTCTGATACGCAGTATTTT. The chain couples TRBV18 to TRBJ2-3; possible D gene TRBD1, 6 bases. Germline CDR1 reads KGHSH; CDR2 reads LQKENI. The CDR3 has 15 residues. V was shortened by 3 bases and J by 6 bases, with 16 bases between the two germline ends.